This record covers a single TCR beta chain. What it binds is unknown. All available leukocytes, rather than a set cell count, yielded the blood DNA. TCRdb's table, derived via immunoSEQ multiplex PCR, lists solely in-frame clones and lacks some. The data hold tens of thousands of clones, with about 93% observed a single time. The entry originates in a study of human thymus T cells. Findings and caveats of the study: Biased V and J segment usage appeared in thymus and peripheral blood.

The CDR3 spans 14 residues. J was trimmed by 5 bases and V by 2 bases; bases with no gene match: 5. CDR1 is MNHEY, CDR2 SVGAGI, per germline. The chain employs TRBV6-5 and TRBJ1-1; TRBD1 agrees at 7 bases. This TCR was recovered from a boy less than two years old with a congenital heart defect but otherwise immunologically healthy. The sequencing input was blood. For the CDR3, the DNA is TGTGCCAGCAGTTACCCAGGGGGACGAACTGAAGCTTTCTTT. Its protein is CASSYPGGRTEAFF.